The next 22 T cell receptor beta chains were all read from a single sample in a study of T cells after yellow fever vaccination. TCRdb analysed the 5' RACE reads with MiXCR anew, one entry per CDR3 protein. This sample carries 300,000 to 400,000 distinct CDR3 sequences, less than 9.5% of them seen once, and the ten largest clones take 15% to 20%. Sequencing used PBMCs, obtained roughly 45 days after the first yellow fever vaccination. These receptor sequences come from a man in his late teens or twenties who received the YFV17D yellow fever vaccine.

This clonotype has only a few counts. The rearrangement uses TRBV10-3 and TRBJ2-1; D gene unclear. V was clipped by 3 bases and J by 6 bases, with 12 bases between them. Germline loops: CDR1 ENHRY, CDR2 SYGVKD. The CDR3 sequence is 14 residues long. CDR3 DNA: TGTGCCATCAGTGATGTTGGGGTTCTCAATGAGCAGTTCTTC. As protein: CAISDVGVLNEQFF.

The chain joins TRBV4-3 to TRBJ2-2; no clear D gene. V lost 0 bases to trimming and J lost 2 bases, with 10 bases between them. This CDR3 contains 16 residues. Germline V CDR1 and CDR2: LGHNA, YSLEER. CDR3: CASSQDLVGNTGELFF. The CDR3 nucleotides are TGCGCCAGCAGCCAAGATCTGGTGGGAAACACCGGGGAGCTGTTTTTT.

This clonotype was seen a few times. The J gene is TRBJ2-2, the V gene TRBV19, with 12 nucleotides matching TRBD1. V was pared by 7 bases and J by 4 bases, with 7 bases of the junction left unmatched. CDR1 LNHDA and CDR2 SQIVND come from the germline V gene (reference sequence). The CDR3 is 16 amino acids. CDR3 bases: TGTGCCAGTACCCCCGGGACAGGGGGCGGCACCGGGGAGCTGTTTTTT. The encoded protein is CASTPGTGGGTGELFF.

This clonotype has ten or more counts. The chain links TRBV6-5 to TRBJ2-2; TRBD1 is a possible D gene (6 bases). The germline gives CDR1 MNHEY, CDR2 SVGAGI. V was cut by 2 bases and J by 2 bases, with 9 bases left in between. The CDR3 is 15 residues long. For the CDR3, the DNA is TGTGCCAGCAGTTACCGACAGGCAAACACCGGGGAGCTGTTTTTT. This translates into CASSYRQANTGELFF.

The chain links TRBV6-2 or TRBV6-3 to TRBJ2-2; D is perhaps TRBD1 (6 bases). Germline CDR1 and CDR2: MNHEY and SVGEGT. CDR3 length: 15 residues. V lost 6 bases and J 2 bases, leaving 13 bases between the germline ends. The CDR3 here is CASRRQGPNTGELFF. Here the CDR3 DNA reads TGTGCCAGCAGGCGCCAGGGGCCCAACACCGGGGAGCTGTTTTTT.

This clonotype was counted a few times. J is TRBJ2-1 and V is TRBV29-1; 9 bases map to TRBD1. The germline CDR1 and CDR2 sequences are SQVTM and ANQGSEA. Unmatched junction bases numbered 3, after V lost 2 bases and J lost 7 bases. The CDR3 is made up of 13 amino acids. CDR3 protein: CSVEPGTGNEQFF. The CDR3 DNA sequence: TGCAGCGTTGAACCCGGGACAGGGAATGAGCAGTTCTTC.

This clonotype was seen more than once but under ten times. The chain has TRBV27 and TRBJ1-1, with a tentative D call TRBD1 (6 bases). Deletions cut 4 bases from V and 5 bases from J, with 17 bases between. Germline CDR1 MNHEY, CDR2 SMNVEV (reference sequence). CDR3 length equals 15 residues. This chain's CDR3 is CASSSLQGRRTEAFF. In DNA, the CDR3 is TGTGCCAGCAGTTCCCTACAGGGAAGACGGACTGAAGCTTTCTTT.

This chain uses TRBV3-1 with TRBJ1-4; D gene unclear. This CDR3 has 14 amino acids. V gave up 0 bases and J gave up 1 base, with 3 bases separating them. The germline gives CDR1 LGHDT, CDR2 YNNKEL (reference sequence). CDR3 protein: CASSQDVTNEKLFF. CDR3 sequence (DNA): TGTGCCAGCAGCCAAGATGTAACTAATGAAAAACTGTTTTTT.

This clonotype was counted only a few times. The chain employs TRBV12-5 and TRBJ1-5; D not resolved. The CDR3 is 13 residues long. CDR1 and CDR2 (germline): LGHNT, FRNRAP. V was trimmed by 1 base and J by 9 bases, leaving 10 bases between them. CDR3 in DNA: TGTGCTAGTGGTTTGGAACCTCATTCGCCCCAGCATTTT. It yields the protein CASGLEPHSPQHF.

V gene TRBV10-3 combines with J gene TRBJ2-3; a possible D gene is TRBD1 (6 bases). CDR3 size: 14 residues. Germline V CDR1 and CDR2: ENHRY, SYGVKD. The germline V and J ends were trimmed by 4 bases and 3 bases, with 11 bases remaining between them. The CDR3 DNA is TGTGCCATCAGTGCGCAGGGGTCGACAGATACGCAGTATTTT. This encodes CAISAQGSTDTQYF.

This chain connects TRBV30 to TRBJ1-1; D remains ambiguous. The CDR3 is 12 amino acids. Deletions cut 0 bases from V and 11 bases from J, with 13 bases between. From germline, CDR1 is GTSNPN and CDR2 SVGIG (reference sequence). The CDR3 sequence: CAWSVSGYLAFF. For the CDR3, the DNA is TGTGCCTGGAGTGTCTCTGGGTATTTGGCTTTCTTT.

The chain links TRBV20-1 to TRBJ2-7; tentatively, D is TRBD1 (6 bases). From germline, CDR1 is DFQATT and CDR2 SNEGSKA (reference sequence). V lost 1 base and J 4 bases, leaving 14 bases between the germline ends. The CDR3 sequence is 14 residues long. The CDR3 nucleotides read TGCAGTGCTAGAGCTCGAGGGCAGGGGTACGAGCAGTACGTC. Its translation is CSARARGQGYEQYV.

This clonotype was counted between two and nine times. The J gene is TRBJ2-3, the V gene TRBV20-1; D unresolved. The CDR3 covers 14 residues. Germline V gene lookup returns CDR1 DFQATT and CDR2 SNEGSKA (reference sequence). V lost 1 base, J lost 2 bases, and 10 bases lay in between. The DNA for the CDR3 is TGCAGTGCTAGAGTCGTTACCTCCACAGATACGCAGTATTTT. It encodes CSARVVTSTDTQYF.

This clonotype showed up just a few times. The chain couples TRBV19 to TRBJ1-1; D uncertain. The CDR3 is 14 residues long. The germline gives CDR1 LNHDA, CDR2 SQIVND (reference sequence). Trimming stripped 5 bases from V and 1 base from J, with 11 bases between. In DNA, the CDR3 is TGTGCCAGTAGTGAGCACCCGGAGAACACTGAAGCTTTCTTT. Its protein product is CASSEHPENTEAFF.

This clonotype was counted only a few times. The gene calls are TRBV4-3 and TRBJ1-2, with 7 bases that match TRBD1. Germline V gives CDR1 LGHNA, CDR2 YSLEER. CDR3 length equals 15 residues. V lost 0 bases, J lost 6 bases, and 7 bases stayed unmatched. The CDR3 region is CASSQDSPGGNGYTF. The CDR3 DNA follows: TGCGCCAGCAGCCAAGACTCCCCAGGGGGGAATGGCTACACCTTC.

This clonotype was observed a few times. This chain's CDR3 is CASSLQSSGNTIYF. In nucleotides, the CDR3 is TGTGCCAGCAGCCTCCAGAGCTCTGGAAACACCATATATTTT. This sequence joins TRBV7-2 and TRBJ1-3; D ambiguous. This CDR3 is built from 14 residues. Trimming cost V 5 bases and J 0 bases, with 8 bases left between them. Germline CDR1 is SGHTA and CDR2 is FQGNSA.

This clonotype was detected only a few times. The chain links TRBV11-2 to TRBJ1-4; 12 nucleotides line up with TRBD1. The J segment lost 1 base and the V segment lost 5 bases, leaving 8 bases of the junction unmatched. The length of the CDR3 is 18 residues. The germline V gene has CDR1 SGHAT and CDR2 FQNNGV. DNA for the CDR3: TGTGCCAGCAGCAAAGGGACAGGGGGCGGTGGAACTAATGAAAAACTGTTTTTT. Amino acid sequence: CASSKGTGGGGTNEKLFF.

This clonotype was observed a few times. This sequence joins TRBV7-7 and TRBJ2-7; D is uncertain. The germline gives CDR1 SSHAT, CDR2 FNYEAQ (reference sequence). V shed 5 bases and J shed 3 bases, with 8 bases lying between them. CDR3 length: 12 residues. Here the CDR3 DNA reads TGTGCCAGCAGCCCCCGGTTCTACGAGCAGTACTTC. Translating gives CASSPRFYEQYF.

The chain combines TRBV20-1 with TRBJ2-5; 8 bases line up with TRBD2. Germline CDR1 DFQATT, CDR2 SNEGSKA (reference sequence). This CDR3 is 15 amino acids long. J lost 5 bases, V lost 6 bases, and 14 bases had no gene match. CDR3 DNA: TGCAGTGCCCCCGGACTAGCCGAAGGTCGGGAGACCCAGTACTTC. It encodes CSAPGLAEGRETQYF.

This clonotype appeared a few times. V gene TRBV5-1 combines with J gene TRBJ1-2, with 7 bases matching TRBD1. CDR3 length equals 19 residues. Germline loops: CDR1 SGHRS, CDR2 YFSETQ. V lost 5 bases, J lost 4 bases, and 23 bases stayed unmatched. CDR3 residues: CASRPDPPETTGDAYGYTF. The CDR3 DNA reads as TGCGCCAGCAGACCCGACCCACCCGAGACTACAGGGGATGCCTATGGCTACACCTTC.

This clonotype was seen more than once but under ten times. V gene TRBV7-2 combines with J gene TRBJ2-3; 10 nucleotides line up with TRBD2. The CDR3 spans 17 residues. Trimming took 8 bases from V and 7 from J; bases not matched to a gene: 18. Germline CDR1 and CDR2: SGHTA and FQGNSA. Written as DNA, the CDR3 is TGTGCCAGCGACAAACCAGTTCGTCCGGGACTAGCGTATACGCAGTATTTT. Its protein product is CASDKPVRPGLAYTQYF.

This clonotype came up a few times. The J gene is TRBJ2-4, the V gene TRBV5-1; no reliable D call. The CDR3 has 13 residues. Between the trimmed V and J ends, which lost 0 bases and 7 bases, there was a span of 8 bases. Germline V CDR1 and CDR2: SGHRS, YFSETQ. In DNA, the CDR3 is TGCGCCAGCAGCTTGGGAGTACGTAACATTCAGTACTTC. Translation gives CASSLGVRNIQYF.